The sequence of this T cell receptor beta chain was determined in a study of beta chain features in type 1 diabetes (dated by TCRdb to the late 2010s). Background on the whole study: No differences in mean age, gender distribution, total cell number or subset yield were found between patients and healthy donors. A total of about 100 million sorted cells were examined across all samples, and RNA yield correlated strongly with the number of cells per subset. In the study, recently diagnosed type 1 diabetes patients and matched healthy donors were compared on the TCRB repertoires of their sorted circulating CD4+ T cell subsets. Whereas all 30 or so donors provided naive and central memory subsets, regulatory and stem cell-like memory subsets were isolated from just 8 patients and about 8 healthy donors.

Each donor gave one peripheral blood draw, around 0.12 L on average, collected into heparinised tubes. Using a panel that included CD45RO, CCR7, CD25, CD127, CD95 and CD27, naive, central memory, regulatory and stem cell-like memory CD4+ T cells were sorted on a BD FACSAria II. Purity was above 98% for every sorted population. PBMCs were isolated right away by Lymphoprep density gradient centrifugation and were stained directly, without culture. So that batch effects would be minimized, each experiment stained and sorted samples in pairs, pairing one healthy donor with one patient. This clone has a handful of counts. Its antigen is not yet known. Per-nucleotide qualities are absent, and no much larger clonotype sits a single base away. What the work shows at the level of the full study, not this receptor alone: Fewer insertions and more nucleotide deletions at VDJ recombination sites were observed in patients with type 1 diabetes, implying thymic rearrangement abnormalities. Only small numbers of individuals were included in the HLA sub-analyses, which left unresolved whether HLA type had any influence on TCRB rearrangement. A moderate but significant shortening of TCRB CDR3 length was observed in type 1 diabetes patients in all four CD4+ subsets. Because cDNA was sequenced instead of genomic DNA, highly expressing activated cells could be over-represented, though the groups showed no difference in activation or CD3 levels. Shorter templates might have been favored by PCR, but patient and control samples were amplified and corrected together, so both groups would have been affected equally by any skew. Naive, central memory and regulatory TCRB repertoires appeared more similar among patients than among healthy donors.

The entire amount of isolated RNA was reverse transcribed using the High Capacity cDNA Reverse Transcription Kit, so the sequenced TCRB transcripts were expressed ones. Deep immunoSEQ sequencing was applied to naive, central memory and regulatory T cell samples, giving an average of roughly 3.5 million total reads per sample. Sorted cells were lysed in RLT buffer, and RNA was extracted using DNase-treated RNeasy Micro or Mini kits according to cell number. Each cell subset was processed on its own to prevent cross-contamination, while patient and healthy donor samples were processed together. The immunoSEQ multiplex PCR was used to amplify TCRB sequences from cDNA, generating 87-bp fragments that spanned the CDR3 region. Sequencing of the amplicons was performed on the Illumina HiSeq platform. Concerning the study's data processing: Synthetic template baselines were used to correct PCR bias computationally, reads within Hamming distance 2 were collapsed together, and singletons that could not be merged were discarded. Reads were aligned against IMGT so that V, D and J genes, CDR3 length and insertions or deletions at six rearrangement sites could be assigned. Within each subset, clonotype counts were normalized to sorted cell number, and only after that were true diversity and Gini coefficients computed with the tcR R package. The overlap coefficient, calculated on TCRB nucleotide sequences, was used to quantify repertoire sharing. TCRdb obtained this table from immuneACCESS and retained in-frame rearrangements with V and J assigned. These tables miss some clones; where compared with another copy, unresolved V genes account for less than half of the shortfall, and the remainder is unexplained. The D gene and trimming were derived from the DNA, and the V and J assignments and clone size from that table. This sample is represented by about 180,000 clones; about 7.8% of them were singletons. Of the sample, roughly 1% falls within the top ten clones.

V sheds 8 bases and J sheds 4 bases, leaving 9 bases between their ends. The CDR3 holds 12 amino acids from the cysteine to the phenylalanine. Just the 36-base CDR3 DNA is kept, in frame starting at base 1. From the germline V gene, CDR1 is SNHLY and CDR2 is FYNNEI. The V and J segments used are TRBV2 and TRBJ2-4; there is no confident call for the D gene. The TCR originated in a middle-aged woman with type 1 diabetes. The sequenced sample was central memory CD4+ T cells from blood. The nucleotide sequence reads TGTGCCAGCCGAGAACAGAAAAACATTCAGTACTTC. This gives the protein CASREQKNIQYF.